This passage covers 4 T cell receptor beta chains from one sample sequenced in a study of early T cells in non-severe SARS-CoV-2 infection. TCRdb analysed the 5' RACE reads with MiXCR anew, one entry per CDR3 protein. The sample includes around 77,000 distinct CDR3 sequences, approximately 12% of them seen just once. Source: whole blood, taken at baseline. The receptor source for this set is an adult who was a healthcare worker with PCR-confirmed SARS-CoV-2 infection or an uninfected control (not recorded which). The donor label of this sample is uncertain.

This clonotype was seen a few times. The rearrangement uses TRBV7-6 and TRBJ2-5; TRBD1 matches at 10 bases. The CDR3 totals 14 residues. CDR1 is SGHVS, CDR2 FNYEAQ, per germline. Losses at the gene ends were 2 bases for V and 4 bases for J; bases not matched to a gene: 1. The CDR3 DNA follows: TGTGCCAGCAGCTTACGGACAGGGGGAGAGACCCAGTACTTC. Amino acid sequence: CASSLRTGGETQYF.

By frequency in the sample, this clonotype is medium-sized. The rearrangement links TRBV27 to TRBJ1-1; 7 bases match TRBD1. Germline trimming cut 0 bases from V and 6 bases from J; bases unmatched to any gene: 7. Per the germline V gene, CDR1 is MNHEY and CDR2 is SMNVEV (reference sequence). This CDR3 region has 15 residues. The CDR3 here is CASSLSSGGRAEAFF. In DNA, the CDR3 is TGTGCCAGCAGTTTATCGTCAGGGGGGCGTGCTGAAGCTTTCTTT.

This clonotype has ten or more counts. The chain combines TRBV18 with TRBJ2-7; no reliable D call. The CDR3 length is 13 residues. Germline CDR1 KGHSH, CDR2 LQKENI. V lost 3 bases and J 3 bases, leaving 9 bases between the germline ends. The CDR3 reads CASSPKQSYEQYF. CDR3 nucleotides: TGTGCCAGCTCACCGAAACAGAGCTACGAGCAGTACTTC. Full variable domain (rest looked up from reference TRBV18 and TRBJ2-7): NAGVMQNPRHLVRRRGQEARLRCSPMKGHSHVYWYRQLPEEGLKFMVYLQKENIIDESGMPKERFSAEFPKEGPSILRIQQVVRGDSAAYFCASSPKQSYEQYFGPGTRLTVT.

This clonotype has just a few counts. The V gene is TRBV7-9, the J gene TRBJ1-5; D not resolved. CDR3 size: 12 residues. Germline V gene lookup returns CDR1 SEHNR and CDR2 FQNEAQ (reference sequence). Trimming took 4 bases from V and 7 from J, leaving 8 bases between them. CDR3 nucleotides: TGTGCCAGCAGCTCTGGTGGGCAGCCCCAGCATTTT. This translates into CASSSGGQPQHF.